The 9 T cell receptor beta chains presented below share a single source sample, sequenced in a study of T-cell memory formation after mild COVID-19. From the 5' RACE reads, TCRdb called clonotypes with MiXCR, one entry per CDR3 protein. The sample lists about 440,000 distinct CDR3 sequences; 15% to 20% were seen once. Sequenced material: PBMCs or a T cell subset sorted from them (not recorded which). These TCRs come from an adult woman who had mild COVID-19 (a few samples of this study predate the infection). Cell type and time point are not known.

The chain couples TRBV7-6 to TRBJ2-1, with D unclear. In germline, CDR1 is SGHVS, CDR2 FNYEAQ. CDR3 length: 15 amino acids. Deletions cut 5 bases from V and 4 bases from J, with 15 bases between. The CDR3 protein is CASSHDRSGYNEQFF. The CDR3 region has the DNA TGTGCCAGCAGCCACGATCGATCCGGTTACAATGAGCAGTTCTTC.

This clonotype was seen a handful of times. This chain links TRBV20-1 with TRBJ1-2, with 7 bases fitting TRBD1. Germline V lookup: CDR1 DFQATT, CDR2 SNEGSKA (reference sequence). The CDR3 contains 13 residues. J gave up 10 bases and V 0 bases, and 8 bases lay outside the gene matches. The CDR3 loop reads CSARDTGQQDYTF. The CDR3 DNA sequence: TGCAGTGCTAGAGACACGGGACAGCAAGACTACACCTTC.

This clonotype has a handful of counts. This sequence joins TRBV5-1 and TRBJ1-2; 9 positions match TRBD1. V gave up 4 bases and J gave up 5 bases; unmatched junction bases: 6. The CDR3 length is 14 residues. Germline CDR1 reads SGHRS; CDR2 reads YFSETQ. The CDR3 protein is CASSVGQGRYGYTF. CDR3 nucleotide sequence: TGCGCCAGCAGCGTAGGACAGGGGAGGTATGGCTACACCTTC.

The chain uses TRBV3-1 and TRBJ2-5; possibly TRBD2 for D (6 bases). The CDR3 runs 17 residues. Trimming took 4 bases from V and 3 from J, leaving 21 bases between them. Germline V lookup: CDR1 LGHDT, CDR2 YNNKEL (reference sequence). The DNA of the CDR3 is TGTGCCAGCAGCCCCCGGGGGAGCTTACCCCGGGAAGAGACCCAGTACTTC. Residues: CASSPRGSLPREETQYF.

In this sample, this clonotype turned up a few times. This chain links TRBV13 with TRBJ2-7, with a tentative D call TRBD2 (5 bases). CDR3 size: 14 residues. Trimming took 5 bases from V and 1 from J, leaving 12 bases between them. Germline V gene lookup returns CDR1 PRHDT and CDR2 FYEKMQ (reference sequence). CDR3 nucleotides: TGTGCCAGCAGCCGCCGACGGACTTCCTACGAGCAGTACTTC. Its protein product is CASSRRRTSYEQYF.

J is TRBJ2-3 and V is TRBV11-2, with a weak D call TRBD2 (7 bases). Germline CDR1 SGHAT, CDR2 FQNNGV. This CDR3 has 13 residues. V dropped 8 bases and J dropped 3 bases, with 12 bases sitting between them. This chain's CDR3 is CASQGGGTDTQYF. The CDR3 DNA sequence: TGTGCCAGCCAGGGAGGGGGGACAGATACGCAGTATTTT.

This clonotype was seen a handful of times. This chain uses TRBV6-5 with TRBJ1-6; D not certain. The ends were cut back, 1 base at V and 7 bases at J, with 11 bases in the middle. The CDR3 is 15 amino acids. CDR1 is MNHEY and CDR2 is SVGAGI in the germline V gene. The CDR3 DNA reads TGTGCCAGCAGTTACTATCGGGGAGAGAATTCACCCCTCCACTTT. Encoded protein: CASSYYRGENSPLHF.

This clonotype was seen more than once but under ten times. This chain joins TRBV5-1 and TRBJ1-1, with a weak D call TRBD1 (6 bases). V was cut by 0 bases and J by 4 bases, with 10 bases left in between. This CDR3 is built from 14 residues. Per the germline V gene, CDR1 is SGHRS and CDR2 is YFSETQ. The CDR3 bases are TGCGCCAGCAGCTTGGGGGGGCGCGTCACTGAAGCTTTCTTT. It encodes CASSLGGRVTEAFF. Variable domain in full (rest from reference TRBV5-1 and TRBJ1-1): KAGVTQTPRYLIKTRGQQVTLSCSPISGHRSVSWYQQTPGQGLQFLFEYFSETQRNKGNFPGRFSGRQFSNSRSEMNVSTLELGDSALYLCASSLGGRVTEAFFGQGTRLTVV.

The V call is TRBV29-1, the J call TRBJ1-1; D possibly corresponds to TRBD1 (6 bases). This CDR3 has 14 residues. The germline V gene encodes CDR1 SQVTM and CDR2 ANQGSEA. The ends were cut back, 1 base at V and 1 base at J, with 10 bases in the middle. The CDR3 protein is CSVEGEGGNTEAFF. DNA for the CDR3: TGCAGCGTTGAAGGCGAAGGGGGGAACACTGAAGCTTTCTTT.